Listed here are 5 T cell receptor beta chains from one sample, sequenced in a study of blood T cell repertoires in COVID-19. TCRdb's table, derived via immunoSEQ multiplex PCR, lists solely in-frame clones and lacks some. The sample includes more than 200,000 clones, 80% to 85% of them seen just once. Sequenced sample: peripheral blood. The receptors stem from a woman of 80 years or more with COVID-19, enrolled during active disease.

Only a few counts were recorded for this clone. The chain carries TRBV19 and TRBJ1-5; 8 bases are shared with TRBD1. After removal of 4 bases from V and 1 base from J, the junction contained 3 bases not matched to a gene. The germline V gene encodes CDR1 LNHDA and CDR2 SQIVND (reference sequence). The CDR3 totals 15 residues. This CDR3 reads CASSRTGPSNQPQHF. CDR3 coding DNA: TGTGCCAGTAGTAGGACAGGGCCAAGCAATCAGCCCCAGCATTTT.

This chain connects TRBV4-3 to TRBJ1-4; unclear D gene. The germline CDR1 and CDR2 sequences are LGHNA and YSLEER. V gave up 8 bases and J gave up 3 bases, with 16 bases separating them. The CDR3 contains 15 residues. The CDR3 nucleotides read TGCGCCAGCGGAAGAGGAGGGTCTTCTAATGAAAAACTGTTTTTT. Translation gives CASGRGGSSNEKLFF.

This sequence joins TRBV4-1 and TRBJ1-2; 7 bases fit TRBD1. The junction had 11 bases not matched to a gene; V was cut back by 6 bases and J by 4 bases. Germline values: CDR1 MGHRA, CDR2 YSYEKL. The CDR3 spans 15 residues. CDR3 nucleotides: TGCGCCAGCAGGGTCGCAGGGGGTATGGGCTATGGCTACACCTTC. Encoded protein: CASRVAGGMGYGYTF.

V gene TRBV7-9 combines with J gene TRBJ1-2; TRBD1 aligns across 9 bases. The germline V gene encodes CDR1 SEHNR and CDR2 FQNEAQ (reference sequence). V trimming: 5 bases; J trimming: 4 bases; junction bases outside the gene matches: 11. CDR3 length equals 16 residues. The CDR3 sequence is CASSRGTGSGGYGYTF. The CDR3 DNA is TGTGCCAGCAGCCGAGGGACAGGGAGTGGAGGCTATGGCTACACCTTC.

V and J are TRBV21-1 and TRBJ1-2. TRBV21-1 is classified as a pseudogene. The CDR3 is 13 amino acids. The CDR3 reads CASSKGGYYGYTF. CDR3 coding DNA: TGTGCCAGCAGCAAGGGGGGGTACTATGGCTACACCTTC.